This T cell receptor (beta chain) was retrieved from a study of blood T cell repertoires in COVID-19. Across the study: Donors in the United States, Italy and Spain gave samples during acute or convalescent COVID-19. PBMCs, B-cell-depleted T cells, or T cells were the source of the cDNA or gDNA that made up the material.

CDR3 size: 15 residues. Germline CDR1 reads MNHEY; CDR2 reads SMNVEV (reference sequence). After removal of 4 bases from V and 4 bases from J, the junction contained 8 bases not matched to a gene. As originally analysed: Reference gene primer amplification gave estimated nucleated cell counts. This table comes from immunoSEQ multiplex PCR, and its TCRdb copy is limited to in-frame clones, with some not included. D and trimming were read from the DNA, whereas the V and J calls and clone size are those reported in that table. The sample gives 200,000 to 250,000 clones, 89% of which show up once; around 6.5% is in the top ten. A word on this clone: Other DNA sequences within the sample encode an identical CDR3.

The TCR comes from a man aged 55 to 70 who had recovered from COVID-19. J is TRBJ2-7 and V is TRBV27; TRBD1 agrees at 9 bases. Sequenced sample: peripheral blood. The CDR3 sequence is CASSSPGTGSYEQYF. The CDR3 nucleotides are TGTGCCAGCAGTTCGCCGGGGACAGGGAGTTACGAGCAGTACTTC.